These 23 T cell receptor beta chains were all obtained from the same sample, sequenced in a study of Graves' ophthalmopathy and Graves' hyperthyroidism. RNA served as the template for amplifying TCR beta CDR3 regions. Second-round multiplex PCR followed a first-round RT-PCR using HTBI primers. TCRdb processed the multiplex PCR reads anew with MiXCR; each CDR3 protein has one entry. The data show some 360,000 distinct CDR3 sequences, about a sixth seen once. Sequenced: peripheral blood. The receptors derive from an adult woman with stable Graves' hyperthyroidism.

The V gene is TRBV5-5, the J gene TRBJ1-1; possibly TRBD1 for D (5 bases). The CDR3 has 13 residues. V was pared by 5 bases and J by 6 bases, with 14 bases between. Germline CDR1 reads SGHKS; CDR2 reads YYEKEE (reference sequence). In DNA form, the CDR3 reads TGTGCCAGCAGTACGTGGGGCACCGCTGAAGCTTTCTTT. Protein sequence: CASSTWGTAEAFF.

This clonotype has a count of ten or more. The chain uses TRBV6-1 and TRBJ2-6, with 10 bases identical to TRBD1. The CDR3 spans 15 residues. CDR1 and CDR2 (germline): MNHNS, SASEGT. Germline trimming cut 6 bases from V and 3 bases from J; bases unmatched to any gene: 2. The DNA for the CDR3 is TGTGCCAGCAGAGACAGGGGGCTTGGGGCCAACGTCCTGACTTTC. It yields the protein CASRDRGLGANVLTF.

This clonotype was observed many times. The J gene is TRBJ1-2, the V gene TRBV28, with D perhaps TRBD1 (6 bases). V was shortened by 5 bases and J by 0 bases, with 13 bases between the two germline ends. The CDR3 consists of 15 residues. Germline CDR1 reads MDHEN; CDR2 reads SYDVKM. The CDR3 reads CASSRTGTSNYGYTF. CDR3 nucleotides: TGTGCCAGCAGTCGGACCGGGACATCTAACTATGGCTACACCTTC.

There are many counts of this clonotype. The rearrangement uses TRBV24-1 and TRBJ1-6; D may be TRBD1 (5 bases). V was cut by 4 bases and J by 8 bases, with 17 bases left in between. CDR1 KGHDR and CDR2 SFDVKD come from the germline V gene. The CDR3 runs to 16 residues. CDR3 in DNA: TGTGCCACCAGTGACGATGCCGGGACGGCTGATTCACCCCTCCACTTT. It encodes CATSDDAGTADSPLHF.

The V gene is TRBV29-1, the J gene TRBJ2-2, with 7 positions matching TRBD1. The CDR3 has 15 amino acids. V shed 4 bases and J 6 bases; nucleotides not matched to a gene: 11. Per the germline V gene, CDR1 is SQVTM and CDR2 is ANQGSEA. The CDR3 bases are TGCAGCGTTGGGGCATCAGGGGGACCGGCCGGGGAGCTGTTTTTT. This gives the protein CSVGASGGPAGELFF.

In this sample, this clonotype turned up many times. The chain uses TRBV6-2 or TRBV6-3 and TRBJ1-1, with D hard to call. The CDR3 has 13 amino acids. Trimming took off 2 bases at V and 2 bases at J, with 6 bases between the two ends. CDR1 and CDR2 from the germline V gene are MNHEY and SVGEGT. The chain's CDR3 is CASSYRFNTEAFF. The CDR3 region has the DNA TGTGCCAGCAGTTACCGATTCAACACTGAAGCTTTCTTT.

For this clonotype: Since a much larger clone is just one base distant, this may be a read error. This rearrangement joins TRBV6-4 to TRBJ2-3; D is possibly TRBD2 (5 bases). Germline CDR1 is MRHNA and CDR2 is SNTAGT. There are 14 residues in the CDR3. The CDR3 DNA is TGTGCCAGCAGTGACTCGGGAGACGCAGATTCGCAGTATTTT. Protein sequence: CASSDSGDADSQYF.

J is TRBJ2-5 and V is TRBV5-1, with 7 bases that match TRBD1. Germline V gene lookup returns CDR1 SGHRS and CDR2 YFSETQ. This CDR3 spans 16 amino acids. After removal of 6 bases from V and 2 bases from J, the junction contained 13 bases not matched to a gene. The CDR3 protein is CASTPRGGQEQETQYF. For the CDR3, the DNA is TGCGCCAGCACCCCTCGGGGTGGACAGGAACAAGAGACCCAGTACTTC. Combining the CDR3 with reference TRBV5-1 and TRBJ2-5 gives the whole variable domain KAGVTQTPRYLIKTRGQQVTLSCSPISGHRSVSWYQQTPGQGLQFLFEYFSETQRNKGNFPGRFSGRQFSNSRSEMNVSTLELGDSALYLCASTPRGGQEQETQYFGPGTRLLVL.

This clonotype was seen ten or more times. V and J are TRBV2 and TRBJ1-5; D is possibly TRBD1 (5 bases). This CDR3 has 16 residues. CDR1 is SNHLY, CDR2 FYNNEI, per germline. V lost 6 bases, J lost 2 bases, and 17 bases lay in between. The CDR3 sequence: CASRDPGVQGNQPQHF. The CDR3 DNA reads as TGTGCCAGCAGGGACCCGGGGGTGCAGGGCAATCAGCCCCAGCATTTT.

A few counts support this clonotype. A much more abundant neighbour one base away suggests this may be a read error. V is TRBV28 and J is TRBJ1-1; D remains ambiguous. Germline V gives CDR1 MDHEN, CDR2 SYDVKM. The length of the CDR3 is 15 residues. CDR3 amino acids: CASSFLGMVNSEAFF. The CDR3 region has the DNA TGTGCCAGCAGTTTTTTAGGGATGGTGAACTCTGAAGCTTTCTTT.

The rearrangement joins TRBV2 to TRBJ1-5; TRBD1 aligns across 9 bases. The CDR3 consists of 14 residues. V shed 4 bases, J shed 6 bases, and the junction held 4 bases outside the gene matches. Per the germline V gene, CDR1 is SNHLY and CDR2 is FYNNEI. The CDR3 region is CASSGQGVFQPQHF. The CDR3 DNA sequence: TGTGCCAGCAGTGGACAGGGGGTGTTTCAGCCCCAGCATTTT.

This clonotype was picked up many times. The gene calls are TRBV5-1 and TRBJ1-1; D remains unclear. Germline V lookup: CDR1 SGHRS, CDR2 YFSETQ. The V end was cut by 4 bases, the J end by 1 base, with 14 bases between. The length of the CDR3 is 15 residues. The DNA of the CDR3 is TGCGCCAGCAGCCCCCAGTCGCGGGCGAACACTGAAGCTTTCTTT. It yields the protein CASSPQSRANTEAFF.

This clonotype has only a few counts. The V and J genes are TRBV20-1 and TRBJ2-7; 16 positions match TRBD2. The junction had 13 bases not matched to a gene; V was cut back by 6 bases and J by 2 bases. The CDR3 sequence is 18 residues long. The germline gives CDR1 DFQATT, CDR2 SNEGSKA (reference sequence). CDR3 in DNA: TGCAGTGCCGCCACCGGGACTAGCGGGAGGGCCCGTCCCTACGAGCAGTACTTC. Protein: CSAATGTSGRARPYEQYF.

This clonotype was seen repeatedly, ten times or more. CDR3 residues: CSARQQLAGGGEQYF. DNA for the CDR3: TGCAGTGCTCGCCAACAACTAGCGGGAGGTGGTGAGCAGTACTTC. This chain joins TRBV20-1 and TRBJ2-7; 12 bases line up with TRBD2. From germline, CDR1 is DFQATT and CDR2 SNEGSKA (reference sequence). V gave up 5 bases and J gave up 7 bases; unmatched junction bases: 12. CDR3 size: 15 residues.

This clonotype was seen many times. An end of the junction does not agree with germline; a read error may underlie this. The V and J genes are TRBV9 and TRBJ1-2, with D perhaps matching TRBD1 (5 bases). CDR1 SGDLS and CDR2 YYNGEE come from the germline V gene. This CDR3 region has 12 residues. Here the CDR3 reads CVSSVEGAGYTF. The CDR3 bases are TGTGTCAGCAGCGTAGAAGGGGCTGGCTACACCTTC. Together with reference TRBV9 and TRBJ1-2, the CDR3 gives the full variable domain: DSGVTQTPKHLITATGQRVTLRCSPRSGDLSVYWYQQSLDQGLQFLIQYYNGEERAKGNILERFSAQQFPDLHSELNLSSLELGDSALYFCVSSVEGAGYTFGSGTRLTVV.

There are many counts of this clonotype. The J gene is TRBJ1-5, the V gene TRBV5-5; TRBD1 might be the D (5 bases). This CDR3 has 16 residues. V was shortened by 0 bases and J by 0 bases, with 10 bases between the two germline ends. The germline CDR1 and CDR2 sequences are SGHKS and YYEKEE (reference sequence). CDR3 loop: CASSLVGGDSNQPQHF. CDR3 in DNA: TGTGCCAGCAGCTTGGTAGGAGGGGATAGCAATCAGCCCCAGCATTTT.

A single count supports this clonotype. V is TRBV2 and J is TRBJ2-7; 11 nucleotides line up with TRBD2. The CDR3 runs 13 residues. V was clipped by 7 bases and J by 2 bases; unmatched bases: 1. Germline CDR1 SNHLY, CDR2 FYNNEI. Here the CDR3 DNA reads TGTGCCAGCACGGGACTAGCGGCCTACGAGCAGTACTTC. This translates into CASTGLAAYEQYF.

This clonotype has just one count. The V call is TRBV7-3, the J call TRBJ2-7; 8 bases map to TRBD2. V shed 0 bases, J shed 2 bases, and the junction held 12 bases outside the gene matches. From germline, CDR1 is SGHTA and CDR2 FQGTGA. There are 18 residues in the CDR3. The CDR3 spells CASSLTSPGQAGAYEQYF. DNA for the CDR3: TGTGCCAGCAGCTTAACGAGTCCGGGACAAGCGGGAGCCTACGAGCAGTACTTC.

At least ten counts were recorded for this clonotype. Here the CDR3 reads CASSPGGPNYGYTF. CDR3 nucleotides: TGTGCCAGCAGCCCCGGTGGGCCAAACTATGGCTACACCTTC. The rearrangement links TRBV12-3 or TRBV12-4 to TRBJ1-2; no clear D. The CDR3 loop spans 14 amino acids. The germline V and J ends were trimmed by 6 bases and 2 bases, with 13 bases remaining between them.

In its sample, this clonotype was seen many times. The chain joins TRBV12-5 to TRBJ2-5; D gene ambiguous. Germline V CDR1 and CDR2: LGHNT, FRNRAP. The V gene lost 1 base and the J gene lost 5 bases, with 11 bases spanning the gap. The CDR3 sequence is 14 residues long. Here the CDR3 DNA reads TGTGCTAGTGGTTTGGATTGGGGAATGGAGACCCAGTACTTC. It codes for CASGLDWGMETQYF. Full variable domain (remainder filled in from reference TRBV12-5 and TRBJ2-5): DARVTQTPRHKVTEMGQEVTMRCQPILGHNTVFWYRQTMMQGLELLAYFRNRAPLDDSGMPKDRFSAEMPDATLATLKIQPSEPRDSAVYFCASGLDWGMETQYFGPGTRLLVL.

This clonotype was seen at least ten times. CDR3 coding DNA: TGTGCCAGCAGTTTTTCCGCCGGGACAGGGAACTATGGCTACACCTTC. This sequence encodes CASSFSAGTGNYGYTF. V and J are TRBV27 and TRBJ1-2; 9 positions match TRBD1. Looked up from germline, CDR1 is MNHEY and CDR2 is SMNVEV (reference sequence). The CDR3 consists of 16 residues. With V trimmed by 3 bases and J by 2 bases, 7 bases remained unmatched.

This clonotype appeared many times. The genes are TRBV6-1 and TRBJ1-1; unclear D gene. Germline CDR1 and CDR2: MNHNS and SASEGT. There are 15 residues in the CDR3. V was clipped by 2 bases and J by 1 base, with 11 bases between them. The CDR3 sequence: CASSERVNQNTEAFF. Written as DNA, the CDR3 is TGTGCCAGCAGTGAAAGGGTGAACCAGAACACTGAAGCTTTCTTT.

This clonotype was observed many times. The chain joins TRBV7-6 to TRBJ2-7; D remains ambiguous. CDR1 is SGHVS, CDR2 FNYEAQ, per germline. Trimming took off 5 bases at V and 3 bases at J, with 11 bases between the two ends. The CDR3 covers 13 residues. CDR3 protein: CASSRGGDYEQYF. As DNA, the CDR3 is TGTGCCAGCAGCCGCGGTGGGGACTACGAGCAGTACTTC.